These T cell receptor beta chains were read from a single sample in a study of CD8 T cells in ankylosing spondylitis. In TCRdb, the 5' RACE reads were re-called with MiXCR into one record per CDR3 protein. Counted here are 200,000 to 250,000 distinct CDR3 sequences, roughly a tenth occurring once; the ten biggest clones make up approximately 20%. The sequenced sample was blood, either unsorted or a sorted T cell fraction (not recorded which). The source of these receptors is a male donor with ankylosing spondylitis or in good health (not recorded which). The CDR3 runs from the conserved cysteine through the conserved F or W. A D gene is named only where the DNA matches it firmly. A row's size may be missing; if present it is once, few, many or a size class.

>TRBJ2-7|TRBV28|.|TRBD1
TGTGCCAGCAGCACCACAGGGGTACCCTACGAGCAGTACTTC
CASSTTGVPYEQYF
>TRBJ2-1|TRBV7-3|few|.
TGTGCCAGCGCAAATGACAATGAGCAGTTCTTC
CASANDNEQFF
>TRBJ1-2|TRBV14|many|.
TGTGCCAGCAGCCAAGCAGGGGCGAGTGGCTACACCTTC
CASSQAGASGYTF
>TRBJ2-1|TRBV30|many|.
TGTGCCGGGGTGGTGTGGCATGAGCAGTTCTTC
CAGVVWHEQFF
>TRBJ2-7|TRBV9|few|.
TGTGCCAGCAGCGTAGAGCCAGGGTACTACGAGCAGTACTTC
CASSVEPGYYEQYF
>TRBJ1-6|TRBV28|few|TRBD1
TGTGCCAGCAGCCTCTCGACAGGGTATAATTCACCCCTCCACTTT
CASSLSTGYNSPLHF
>TRBJ1-2|TRBV5-1|.|.
TGCGCCAGCAGCTTGGAAGGGCCAGAAGATGGCTACACCTTC
CASSLEGPEDGYTF
>TRBJ2-1|TRBV5-1|many|.
TGCGCCAGCAGCATACTGACTGGTACCAATGAGCAGTTCTTC
CASSILTGTNEQFF
>TRBJ1-1|TRBV9|.|TRBD1
TGTGCCAGCAGCGTGGGGGACGGGGACAGTAGCATGAACACTGAAGCTTTCTTT
CASSVGDGDSSMNTEAFF
>TRBJ1-5|TRBV15|few|.
TGTGCCACCAGCAGAGTGGAGGGCAGTGGGCATAGCAATCAGCCCCAGCATTTT
CATSRVEGSGHSNQPQHF
>TRBJ1-5|TRBV5-6|.|TRBD1
TGTGCCAGCAGCGTGGACAGGGGGCCGGGAGGCAATCAGCCCCAGCATTTT
CASSVDRGPGGNQPQHF
>TRBJ1-4|TRBV30|.|.
TGTGCCTGGGCAGGGGTCCTCAATGAAAAACTGTTTTTT
CAWAGVLNEKLFF
>TRBJ2-1|TRBV12-3/TRBV12-4|many|.
TGTGCCAGCAGTTTAACCAGTGAGCAGTTCTTC
CASSLTSEQFF
>TRBJ2-2|TRBV6-1|many|TRBD1
TGTGCCGTGACAGGGGCCCCCGCGAACACCGGGGAGCTGTTTTTT
CAVTGAPANTGELFF
>TRBJ2-1|TRBV28|many|.
TGTGCCAGCAGTCCCGTTAGCCGGGGGCCGTACAATGAGCAGTTCTTC
CASSPVSRGPYNEQFF
>TRBJ2-2|TRBV9|few|.
TGTGCCAGCAGCGTAGCAGGGCCGAGGAACACCGGGGAGCTGTTTTTT
CASSVAGPRNTGELFF
>TRBJ1-4|TRBV7-3|many|.
TGTGCCAGCAGCTTAACTCCAGGAGAAAAACTGTTTTTT
CASSLTPGEKLFF
>TRBJ2-1|TRBV12-3/TRBV12-4|.|.
TGTGCCAGCAGTTTAGGATCAGGGTACAATGAGCAGTTCTTC
CASSLGSGYNEQFF
>TRBJ1-1|TRBV5-1|many|TRBD1
TGCGCCAGCAGCTTTGGGACAGTGAACACTGAAGCTTTCTTT
CASSFGTVNTEAFF
>TRBJ1-2|TRBV20-1|many|.
TGCAGTGCTAGAGAGGACCTTTATGGCTACACCTTC
CSAREDLYGYTF
>TRBJ2-2|TRBV15|many|TRBD1
TGTGCCACCAGCAGAGATCCAGGGGGTGACACCGGGGAGCTGTTTTTT
CATSRDPGGDTGELFF
>TRBJ2-1|TRBV5-1|many|TRBD2
TGCGCCAGCAGCTTGGAATTGGGAGGGAACAATGAGCAGTTCTTC
CASSLELGGNNEQFF
>TRBJ2-7|TRBV5-1|many|TRBD1
TGCGCCAGCAGCTTGGGGAGACAGGGACCCTACGAGCAGTACTTC
CASSLGRQGPYEQYF
>TRBJ2-7|TRBV29-1|many|.
TGCAGCGTGACGGGGGGCCCCTACGAGCAGTACTTC
CSVTGGPYEQYF
>TRBJ2-4|TRBV20-1|many|TRBD2
TGCAGTGCTAGAGCGCCGGGACTAGGAGCCAAAAACATTCAGTACTTC
CSARAPGLGAKNIQYF
>TRBJ1-6|TRBV20-1|many|.
TGCAGTGCTAGAGGACCGGATAATTCACCCCTCCACTTT
CSARGPDNSPLHF
>TRBJ2-5|TRBV5-1|.|TRBD2
TGCGCCAGCAGCTTGTTGCCTAGCGGGGGGGCCGAGACCCAGTACTTC
CASSLLPSGGAETQYF
>TRBJ1-1|TRBV18|few|.
TGTGCCAGCTCACACGAGACGCAATACACTGAAGCTTTCTTT
CASSHETQYTEAFF
>TRBJ2-5|TRBV5-1|.|TRBD2
TGCGCCAGCAGCGACGGGACTAGCGGGGGCCAAGAGACCCAGTACTTC
CASSDGTSGGQETQYF
>TRBJ2-5|TRBV20-1|many|.
TGCAGTGCTCCTCCGGGACATTCCCAAGAGACCCAGTACTTC
CSAPPGHSQETQYF
>TRBJ2-2|TRBV6-1|few|.
TGTGCCAGCAGAAGACAGGCAAACACCGGGGAGCTGTTTTTT
CASRRQANTGELFF
>TRBJ2-1|TRBV12-3/TRBV12-4|many|.
TGTGCCAGCAGTTCTTGGGGCAGCTCCTACAATGAGCAGTTCTTC
CASSSWGSSYNEQFF
>TRBJ2-3|TRBV28|few|.
TGTGCCAGCAGCTGGACGACCACAGATACGCAGTATTTT
CASSWTTTDTQYF
>TRBJ1-4|TRBV7-9|many|.
TGTGCCAGCAGCTTAGCAGGGTCAACTAATGAAAAACTGTTTTTT
CASSLAGSTNEKLFF
>TRBJ1-2|TRBV4-2|few|.
TGTGCCAGCGCAGACGTAGACACCCGGATTAACACTAACTATGGCTACACCTTC
CASADVDTRINTNYGYTF
>TRBJ2-1|TRBV7-3|few|TRBD2
TGTGCCAGCAGCTTCCGCGGGGGGGCCCACAATGAGCAGTTCTTC
CASSFRGGAHNEQFF
>TRBJ1-5|TRBV12-3/TRBV12-4|.|.
TGTGCCAGCAGTTTTTCAGGGGTCAATCAGCCCCAGCATTTT
CASSFSGVNQPQHF
>TRBJ2-2|TRBV7-3|many|.
TGTGCCAGCAGCTACACCGGGACTTTGGACACCGGGGAGCTGTTTTTT
CASSYTGTLDTGELFF
>TRBJ2-2|TRBV7-2|few|.
TGTGCCAGCAGCTCCCCTCAGACCGGGGAGCTGTTTTTT
CASSSPQTGELFF
>TRBJ1-5|TRBV3-1|.|.
TGTGCCAGCAGCCAAAATCATAGACAGGGCAATCAGCCCCAGCATTTT
CASSQNHRQGNQPQHF
>TRBJ2-1|TRBV28|once|TRBD2
TGTGCCAGCAGCCGGGACTACCCGAGCTCCTACAATGAGCAGTTCTTC
CASSRDYPSSYNEQFF
>TRBJ1-2|TRBV3-1|few|TRBD1
TGTGCCAGCAGCCAAGTGGGGACAGGGGACTATGGCTACACCTTC
CASSQVGTGDYGYTF
>TRBJ1-4|TRBV20-1|many|.
TGCAGTGCTCGATGGGGGGATGAAAAACTGTTTTTT
CSARWGDEKLFF
>TRBJ2-5|TRBV15|few|.
TGTGCCACCAGCAGAGAAGGTGTATGGGGGGAGACCCAGTACTTC
CATSREGVWGETQYF
>TRBJ2-7|TRBV20-1|many|.
TGCAGTGCTAACCCCCGAGGGGGGGCCAAATCCTACGAGCAGTACTTC
CSANPRGGAKSYEQYF
>TRBJ1-1|TRBV6-1|many|TRBD1
TGTGCCAGCAGTCGACAGGGGGCGGACACTGAAGCTTTCTTT
CASSRQGADTEAFF
>TRBJ2-1|TRBV5-1|many|.
TGCGCCAGCGAGTCTCCCAGTCCCTCTAGGGAGCAGTTCTTC
CASESPSPSREQFF
>TRBJ2-5|TRBV5-1|many|.
TGCGCCAGCAGAGTCTCGACGGAGACCCAGTACTTC
CASRVSTETQYF
>TRBJ2-1|TRBV3-1|.|TRBD1
TGTGCCAGCAGCCGACAGGGGGCCTCCTACAATGAGCAGTTCTTC
CASSRQGASYNEQFF
>TRBJ2-7|TRBV20-1|many|TRBD1
TGCAGACCCCGGGACAGGCAATCCTACGAGCAGTACTTC
CRPRDRQSYEQYF
>TRBJ1-5|TRBV24-1|few|TRBD1
TGTGCCACCAGTGACACACCACAGGGGAAGGTTGATAGCAATCAGCCCCAGCATTTT
CATSDTPQGKVDSNQPQHF
>TRBJ2-3|TRBV20-1|many|.
TGCAGTGCCCTCAACCAGGGGGGGAGAGATACGCAGTATTTT
CSALNQGGRDTQYF
>TRBJ2-1|TRBV20-1|.|TRBD2
TGCAGTGCTCTCCCACTAGCGGGGGGCTTGGATGAGCAGTTCTTC
CSALPLAGGLDEQFF
>TRBJ2-7|TRBV12-3/TRBV12-4|many|TRBD1
TGTGCCAGCAGCACCGGGACAGGGATATCCTCCTACGAGCAGTACTTC
CASSTGTGISSYEQYF
>TRBJ2-5|TRBV7-9|many|.
TGTGCCAGCAGGCCTGGACCGGGCCAAGAGACCCAGTACTTC
CASRPGPGQETQYF
>TRBJ1-5|TRBV12-3/TRBV12-4|few|TRBD1
TGTGCCAGCAGTTACGGGACAGGGGAGAACCAAAGGGGGAAGCCCCAGCATTTT
CASSYGTGENQRGKPQHF
>TRBJ2-3|TRBV3-1|many|.
TGTGCCAGCAGCCGCGGGGGCGGTCCAGATACGCAGTATTTT
CASSRGGGPDTQYF
>TRBJ2-2|TRBV3-1|.|TRBD2
TGTGCCAGCAGTGGACTAGCGGGGGTCACCGGGGAGCTGTTTTTT
CASSGLAGVTGELFF